This TCR beta chain was retrieved from a study of blood T cell repertoires in COVID-19. Study at large: Italy, Spain and the United States were the sources of the convalescent and acute COVID-19 samples. The analysed material was cDNA or gDNA that came from T cells, B-cell-depleted T cells, or PBMCs.

Only in-frame clones appear in the TCRdb table, and some are missing; sequencing was by immunoSEQ multiplex PCR. Among some 91,000 clones listed, less than 85% were seen once. The table lists this clone with a count of one. CDR3 size: 13 residues. Germline V gene sequence: CDR1 MDHEN, CDR2 SYDVKM. Trimming cost V 2 bases and J 4 bases, with 8 bases left between them. The clonotype comes from a human donor in a cohort sampled during active COVID-19. The rearrangement joins TRBV28 to TRBJ1-2; D gene unclear. Sequenced material: peripheral blood. Here the CDR3 reads CASSLTGGYGYTF. The CDR3 bases are TGTGCCAGCAGTTTAACGGGAGGCTATGGCTACACCTTC.